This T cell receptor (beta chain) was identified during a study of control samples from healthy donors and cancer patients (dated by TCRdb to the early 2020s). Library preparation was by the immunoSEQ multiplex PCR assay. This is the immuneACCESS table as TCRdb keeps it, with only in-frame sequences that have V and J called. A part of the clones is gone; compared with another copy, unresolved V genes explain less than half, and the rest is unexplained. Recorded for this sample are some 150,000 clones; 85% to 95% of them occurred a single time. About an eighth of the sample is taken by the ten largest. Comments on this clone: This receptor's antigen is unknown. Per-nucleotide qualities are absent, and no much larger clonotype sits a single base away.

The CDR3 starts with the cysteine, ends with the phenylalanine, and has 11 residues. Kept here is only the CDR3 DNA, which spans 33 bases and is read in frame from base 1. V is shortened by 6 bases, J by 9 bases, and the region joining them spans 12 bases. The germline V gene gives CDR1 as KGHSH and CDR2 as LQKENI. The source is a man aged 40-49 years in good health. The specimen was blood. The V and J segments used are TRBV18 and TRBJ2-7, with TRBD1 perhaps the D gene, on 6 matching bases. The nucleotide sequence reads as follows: TGTGCCAGCTCCACGGACAGATGGCAGTACTTC. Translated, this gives CASSTDRWQYF.